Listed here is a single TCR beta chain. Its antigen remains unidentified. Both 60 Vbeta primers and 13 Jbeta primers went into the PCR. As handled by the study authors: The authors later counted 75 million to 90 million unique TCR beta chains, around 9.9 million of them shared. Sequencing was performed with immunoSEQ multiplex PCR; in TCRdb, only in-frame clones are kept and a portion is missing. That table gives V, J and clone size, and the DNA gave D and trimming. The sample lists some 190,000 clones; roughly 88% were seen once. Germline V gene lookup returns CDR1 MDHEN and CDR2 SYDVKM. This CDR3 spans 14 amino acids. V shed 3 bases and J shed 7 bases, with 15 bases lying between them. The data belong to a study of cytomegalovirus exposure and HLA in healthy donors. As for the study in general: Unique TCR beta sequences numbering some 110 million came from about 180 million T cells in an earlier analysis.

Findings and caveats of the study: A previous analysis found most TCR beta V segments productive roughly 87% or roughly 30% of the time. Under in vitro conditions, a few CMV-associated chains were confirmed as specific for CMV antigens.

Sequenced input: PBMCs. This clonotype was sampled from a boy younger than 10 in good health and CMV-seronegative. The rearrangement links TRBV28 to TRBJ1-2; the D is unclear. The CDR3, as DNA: TGTGCCAGCAGTTTTAGCGCTTCACGCTCTGGCTACACCTTC. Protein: CASSFSASRSGYTF.